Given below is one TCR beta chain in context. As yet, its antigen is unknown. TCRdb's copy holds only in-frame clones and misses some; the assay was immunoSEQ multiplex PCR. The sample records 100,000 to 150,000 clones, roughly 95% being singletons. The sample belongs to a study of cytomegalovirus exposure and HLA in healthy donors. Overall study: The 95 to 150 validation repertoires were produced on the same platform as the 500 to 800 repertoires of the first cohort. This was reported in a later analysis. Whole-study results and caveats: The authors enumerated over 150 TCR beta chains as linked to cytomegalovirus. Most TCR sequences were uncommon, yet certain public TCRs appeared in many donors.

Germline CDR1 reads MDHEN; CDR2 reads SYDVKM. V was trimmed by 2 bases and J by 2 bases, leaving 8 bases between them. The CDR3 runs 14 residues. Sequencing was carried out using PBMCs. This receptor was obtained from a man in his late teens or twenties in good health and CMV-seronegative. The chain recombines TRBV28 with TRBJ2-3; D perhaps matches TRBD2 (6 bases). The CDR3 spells CASSLPGATDTQYF. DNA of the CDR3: TGTGCCAGCAGTTTACCGGGAGCCACAGATACGCAGTATTTT.